A single T cell receptor beta chain is shown here with its context. These data come from a study of blood T cell repertoires in COVID-19. Study-level background: The cDNA or gDNA used as material had been derived from T cells, B-cell-depleted T cells, or PBMCs.

Germline assignment: CDR1 SQVTM and CDR2 ANQGSEA. This CDR3 has 17 residues. V lost 7 bases, J lost 1 base, and 23 bases lay in between. Clones were read by immunoSEQ multiplex PCR, and TCRdb kept only the in-frame ones, dropping some. Of about 44,000 clones in the sample, about nine tenths were seen once. The receptor was isolated from an elderly woman in a cohort sampled during active or convalescent COVID-19. This chain uses TRBV29-1 with TRBJ2-1, with D perhaps TRBD1 (7 bases). The sequenced sample consisted of peripheral blood. The CDR3: CSAGGAWDSESYNEQFF. CDR3 sequence (DNA): TGCAGCGCTGGAGGGGCCTGGGACAGTGAGTCCTACAATGAGCAGTTCTTC.